The 10 T cell receptor beta chains listed next were all sequenced from one sample in a study of cytomegalovirus exposure and HLA in healthy donors. The primer mix had 60 Vbeta and 13 Jbeta primers. This table comes from immunoSEQ multiplex PCR, and its TCRdb copy is limited to in-frame clones, with some not included. This sample has some 200,000 clones; around 83% occur once, and the top ten carry more than 1.5%. Sequenced input: PBMCs. These receptors originate from a man aged 45-65 years in good health and CMV-seronegative.

This chain uses TRBV18 with TRBJ2-7; 9 bases line up with TRBD2. Germline values: CDR1 KGHSH, CDR2 LQKENI. The trim removed 3 bases at V and 3 bases at J, leaving 9 bases unmatched. The CDR3 contains 16 residues. This CDR3 is CASSPLGSGGNYEQYF. The CDR3 region has the DNA TGTGCCAGCTCACCCCTGGGGAGCGGGGGGAACTACGAGCAGTACTTC.

V gene TRBV5-6 combines with J gene TRBJ2-2, with TRBD1 matching over 8 bases. This CDR3 has 17 amino acids. Unmatched junction bases numbered 5, after V lost 1 base and J lost 0 bases. Germline lookup yields CDR1 SGHDT and CDR2 YYEEEE. Written as DNA, the CDR3 is TGTGCCAGCAGCTTGAGTCGACAGGGGCCGAACACCGGGGAGCTGTTTTTT. Translating it yields CASSLSRQGPNTGELFF.

This clone was counted a single time. The chain uses TRBV7-2 and TRBJ2-3; D gene ambiguous. V was clipped by 1 base and J by 0 bases, with 11 bases between them. The CDR3 length is 16 residues. The germline V gene encodes CDR1 SGHTA and CDR2 FQGNSA. The CDR3 here is CASSLGGGSSTDTQYF. CDR3 bases: TGTGCCAGCAGCTTAGGAGGCGGCTCTAGCACAGATACGCAGTATTTT. Filled out from reference TRBV7-2 and TRBJ2-3, the complete variable domain reads GAGVSQSPSNKVTEKGKDVELRCDPISGHTALYWYRQSLGQGLEFLIYFQGNSAPDKSGLPSDRFSAERTGGSVSTLTIQRTQQEDSAVYLCASSLGGGSSTDTQYFGPGTRLTVL.

The rearrangement uses TRBV7-2 and TRBJ1-1, with a weak D call TRBD1 (5 bases). Germline values: CDR1 SGHTA, CDR2 FQGNSA. CDR3 size: 11 residues. V was cut by 5 bases and J by 8 bases, with 9 bases left in between. CDR3 bases: TGTGCCAGCAGCAGCCGACAGGAAGCTTTCTTT. This encodes CASSSRQEAFF. The full variable domain, its missing parts supplied by reference TRBV7-2 and TRBJ1-1, is GAGVSQSPSNKVTEKGKDVELRCDPISGHTALYWYRQSLGQGLEFLIYFQGNSAPDKSGLPSDRFSAERTGGSVSTLTIQRTQQEDSAVYLCASSSRQEAFFGQGTRLTVV.

The genes are TRBV28 and TRBJ2-5; TRBD2 aligns across 8 bases. CDR3 size: 15 residues. V lost 3 bases and J lost 1; bases outside the gene matches: 4. Per the germline V gene, CDR1 is MDHEN and CDR2 is SYDVKM. The CDR3 DNA is TGTGCCAGCAGTTTTAGCGGGACCATCCAAGAGACCCAGTACTTC. It yields the protein CASSFSGTIQETQYF.

The genes are TRBV7-9 and TRBJ1-4; no definite D call. Trimming took off 0 bases at V and 3 bases at J, with 5 bases between the two ends. The CDR3 has 14 amino acids. Germline CDR1 and CDR2: SEHNR and FQNEAQ (reference sequence). The CDR3 bases are TGTGCCAGCAGCTTAGCGGGAGCTAATGAAAAACTGTTTTTT. As protein: CASSLAGANEKLFF.

The gene calls are TRBV11-2 and TRBJ2-7; 8 bases align to TRBD1. CDR1 and CDR2 from the germline V gene are SGHAT and FQNNGV. J lost 4 bases, V lost 5 bases, and 10 bases had no gene match. CDR3 length equals 15 residues. The CDR3 protein is CASSNLRQGRYEQYF. DNA of the CDR3: TGTGCCAGCAGCAATCTGAGACAGGGGCGGTACGAGCAGTACTTC.

This chain joins TRBV6-5 and TRBJ1-5; perhaps TRBD1 as D (6 bases). V was trimmed by 0 bases and J by 4 bases, leaving 10 bases between them. This CDR3 is built from 15 residues. Germline loops: CDR1 MNHEY, CDR2 SVGAGI. CDR3 coding DNA: TGTGCCAGCAGTTACTCGAGGGGGTCAAATCAGCCCCAGCATTTT. Its translation is CASSYSRGSNQPQHF.

This clone was counted a few times. This sequence joins TRBV4-2 and TRBJ1-1; D may be TRBD1 (6 bases). The germline V and J ends were trimmed by 4 bases and 3 bases, with 18 bases remaining between them. This CDR3 is 16 amino acids long. The germline CDR1 and CDR2 sequences are LGHNA and YNFKEQ. CDR3 region: CASSPHQDRLDTEAFF. The CDR3 nucleotides are TGTGCCAGCAGCCCTCACCAAGACAGGCTCGACACTGAAGCTTTCTTT.

This sequence joins TRBV7-9 and TRBJ1-3, with D possibly matching TRBD1 (6 bases). V lost 5 bases to trimming and J lost 0 bases, with 14 bases between them. Germline lookup yields CDR1 SEHNR and CDR2 FQNEAQ (reference sequence). The CDR3 has 16 residues. This CDR3 reads CASSPQPGVSGNTIYF. In DNA, the CDR3 is TGTGCCAGCAGCCCCCAGCCAGGGGTCTCTGGAAACACCATATATTTT. The full variable domain, with the rest looked up from reference TRBV7-9 and TRBJ1-3, is DTGVSQNPRHKITKRGQNVTFRCDPISEHNRLYWYRQTLGQGPEFLTYFQNEAQLEKSRLLSDRFSAERPKGSFSTLEIQRTEQGDSAMYLCASSPQPGVSGNTIYFGEGSWLTVV.